This passage covers 5 T cell receptor beta chains from one sample sequenced in a study of cytomegalovirus exposure and HLA in healthy donors (dated by TCRdb to 2017 to 2019). Receptors were amplified or captured by the immunoSEQ multiplex PCR assay. TCRdb obtained this table from immuneACCESS and retained in-frame rearrangements with V and J assigned. These tables miss some clones; where compared with another copy, unresolved V genes account for less than half of the shortfall, and the remainder is unexplained. The table for this sample lists tens of thousands of clones; about 95% of them were counted only once. Under 2% of the sample is taken by the ten largest. Sequencing was performed on PBMCs. The receptors originated from a woman younger than 35 in good health and CMV-seropositive.

This clone was found once. V is TRBV7-9 and J is TRBJ1-1; TRBD1 matches at 7 bases. Germline assignment: CDR1 SEHNR and CDR2 FQNEAQ (reference sequence). V gave up 0 bases and J gave up 5 bases; unmatched junction bases: 9. This CDR3 contains 16 residues. Written as DNA, the CDR3 is TGTGCCAGCAGCTTAGCGCAAGGGGGCGTTTGGACTGAAGCTTTCTTT. Residues: CASSLAQGGVWTEAFF.

The chain employs TRBV10-3 and TRBJ1-2; D unclear. The length of the CDR3 is 13 residues. The germline V gene encodes CDR1 ENHRY and CDR2 SYGVKD. V gave up 6 bases and J gave up 4 bases, with 12 bases separating them. Here the CDR3 reads CAISGVEGYGYTF. As DNA, the CDR3 is TGTGCCATCAGCGGGGTTGAAGGCTATGGCTACACCTTC.

This chain connects TRBV18 to TRBJ2-3, with TRBD2 matching 10 bases. The CDR3 is 15 residues long. V lost 5 bases to trimming and J lost 2 bases; unmatched junction nucleotides: 4. The germline gives CDR1 KGHSH, CDR2 LQKENI. The CDR3: CASSAAGGHTDTQYF. Written as DNA, the CDR3 is TGTGCCAGCTCAGCAGCGGGGGGGCACACAGATACGCAGTATTTT.

The chain joins TRBV4-3 to TRBJ1-2, with D maybe TRBD1 (6 bases). Trimming removed 0 bases from V and 8 bases from J, with 22 bases in between. Germline assignment: CDR1 LGHNA and CDR2 YSLEER. The CDR3 is 17 amino acids. The CDR3 DNA sequence: TGCGCCAGCAGCCAAGATGCCCTACGGACAGAGGTTGACGGCTACACCTTC. It yields the protein CASSQDALRTEVDGYTF.

CDR3 residues: CASSLSPGGPQETQYF. In DNA, the CDR3 is TGTGCCAGCAGCTTATCCCCGGGAGGGCCCCAAGAGACCCAGTACTTC. This chain connects TRBV7-9 to TRBJ2-5, with 8 positions matching TRBD2. Trimming cost V 2 bases and J 1 base; bases outside gene matches: 6. This CDR3 has 16 residues. The germline gives CDR1 SEHNR, CDR2 FQNEAQ (reference sequence).